What follows are 17 T cell receptor beta chains derived from one specimen sequenced in a study of cytomegalovirus exposure and HLA in healthy donors. TCRdb keeps only in-frame clones here, not all; method: immunoSEQ multiplex PCR. The sample holds over 250,000 clones, approximately 86% seen once. Sequenced sample: PBMCs. All receptors derive from a young woman in good health and CMV-seronegative.

The J gene is TRBJ1-1, the V gene TRBV5-5; D may be TRBD1 (5 bases). The CDR3 has 15 amino acids. V lost 0 bases to trimming and J lost 1 base, with 10 bases between them. Germline values: CDR1 SGHKS, CDR2 YYEKEE (reference sequence). Here the CDR3 reads CASSLETTGNTEAFF. The CDR3 DNA reads as TGTGCCAGCAGCTTGGAAACTACAGGGAACACTGAAGCTTTCTTT. Combining the CDR3 with reference TRBV5-5 and TRBJ1-1 gives the whole variable domain DAGVTQSPTHLIKTRGQQVTLRCSPISGHKSVSWYQQVLGQGPQFIFQYYEKEERGRGNFPDRFSARQFPNYSSELNVNALLLGDSALYLCASSLETTGNTEAFFGQGTRLTVV.

The gene calls are TRBV25-1 and TRBJ2-1, with 10 bases matching TRBD2. Germline loops: CDR1 MGHDK, CDR2 SYGVNS. Trimming at V came to 8 bases and at J to 8 bases, leaving 3 bases not matched to a gene. CDR3 length equals 12 residues. The CDR3 reads CASGLAGDEQFF. The CDR3 nucleotides read TGTGCCAGCGGTCTAGCGGGAGATGAGCAGTTCTTC.

The genes are TRBV10-3 and TRBJ1-2, with 7 bases lining up with TRBD1. Germline V lookup: CDR1 ENHRY, CDR2 SYGVKD. The CDR3 has 13 residues. The V segment lost 6 bases and the J segment 2 bases; nucleotides outside the gene matches: 3. This CDR3 reads CAISYRGNYGYTF. The CDR3 DNA follows: TGTGCCATCAGCTACAGGGGAAACTATGGCTACACCTTC.

CDR3 loop: CAWNRGVTDTQYF. The DNA for the CDR3 is TGTGCCTGGAACAGGGGCGTCACAGATACGCAGTATTTT. The chain uses TRBV30 and TRBJ2-3; 7 bases are a match to TRBD1. V was pared by 4 bases and J by 2 bases, with 3 bases of the junction left unmatched. CDR1 GTSNPN and CDR2 SVGIG come from the germline V gene (reference sequence). This CDR3 region has 13 residues.

The chain links TRBV7-8 to TRBJ1-2; TRBD1 is a possible D gene (5 bases). The ends were cut back, 5 bases at V and 2 bases at J, with 15 bases in the middle. Germline CDR1 reads SGHVS; CDR2 reads FQNEAQ. CDR3 size: 15 residues. DNA for the CDR3: TGTGCCAGCAGCCCCGAGCGGGGGGGGAACTATGGCTACACCTTC. Translation: CASSPERGGNYGYTF.

A few counts support this clone. The chain carries TRBV7-2 and TRBJ2-3, with D possibly being TRBD2 (5 bases). Germline V gene lookup returns CDR1 SGHTA and CDR2 FQGNSA. CDR3 length: 15 amino acids. Trimming removed 4 bases at V and 4 bases at J, with 15 bases between. In DNA, the CDR3 is TGTGCCAGCAGCTCTACTAGAACGGTTTCAGATACGCAGTATTTT. Translation gives CASSSTRTVSDTQYF. The whole variable domain, remainder taken from reference TRBV7-2 and TRBJ2-3, is GAGVSQSPSNKVTEKGKDVELRCDPISGHTALYWYRQSLGQGLEFLIYFQGNSAPDKSGLPSDRFSAERTGGSVSTLTIQRTQQEDSAVYLCASSSTRTVSDTQYFGPGTRLTVL.

The genes are TRBV7-8 and TRBJ2-7; TRBD1 matches 10 bases. V gave up 5 bases and J gave up 3 bases; unmatched junction bases: 10. The CDR3 is made up of 16 amino acids. Germline V CDR1 and CDR2: SGHVS, FQNEAQ. As DNA, the CDR3 is TGTGCCAGCAGCCAGGAAGGGGACAGGGGATTCTACGAGCAGTACTTC. Residues: CASSQEGDRGFYEQYF.

In its sample, this clone was seen once. The chain combines TRBV5-1 with TRBJ2-7, with D perhaps matching TRBD1 (5 bases). The CDR3 has 12 amino acids. CDR1 is SGHRS and CDR2 is YFSETQ in the germline V gene. V was trimmed by 3 bases and J by 4 bases, leaving 8 bases between them. The CDR3 sequence: CASSSRGYEQYF. For the CDR3, the DNA is TGCGCCAGCAGCTCTAGGGGATACGAGCAGTACTTC.

The chain links TRBV5-1 to TRBJ1-1; unclear D gene. V was pared by 2 bases and J by 3 bases, with 8 bases between. CDR1 and CDR2 from the germline V gene are SGHRS and YFSETQ. The CDR3 spans 13 residues. The CDR3 region is CASSLRRDTEAFF. In DNA form, the CDR3 reads TGCGCCAGCAGCTTACGGAGGGACACTGAAGCTTTCTTT.

The chain couples TRBV27 to TRBJ1-2; 7 bases are a match to TRBD1. The germline V gene has CDR1 MNHEY and CDR2 SMNVEV (reference sequence). J gave up 8 bases and V 8 bases, and 11 bases lay outside the gene matches. The CDR3 has 13 amino acids. In DNA form, the CDR3 reads TGTGCCAGCTACCCTGCTCCGGGACAGGGCTACACCTTC. Amino acid sequence: CASYPAPGQGYTF.

CDR3 in DNA: TGCGCCAGCAGCCAAGAAAAGCGGATTAAGGTCTACGAGCAGTACTTC. Protein product: CASSQEKRIKVYEQYF. The rearrangement uses TRBV4-1 and TRBJ2-7, with D possibly matching TRBD2 (5 bases). The CDR3 covers 16 residues. Germline lookup yields CDR1 MGHRA and CDR2 YSYEKL. The V end was cut by 0 bases, the J end by 3 bases, with 15 bases between.

The rearrangement links TRBV5-1 to TRBJ2-1; D is possibly TRBD2 (6 bases). Trimming cost V 4 bases and J 2 bases, with 13 bases left between them. Germline V gives CDR1 SGHRS, CDR2 YFSETQ. This CDR3 contains 15 residues. Here the CDR3 reads CASSLLWEAYNEQFF. In DNA, the CDR3 is TGCGCCAGCAGCCTCCTTTGGGAGGCCTACAATGAGCAGTTCTTC.

The chain has TRBV30 and TRBJ2-7, with a tentative D call TRBD1 (5 bases). Germline V CDR1 and CDR2: GTSNPN, SVGIG (reference sequence). CDR3 length: 14 residues. V shed 0 bases and J shed 5 bases, with 14 bases lying between them. The CDR3 DNA reads as TGTGCCTGGAGTGTGGGGCTAGGCGTCGACGAGCAGTACTTC. Protein product: CAWSVGLGVDEQYF.

As for this clone: The same CDR3 can be traced to other DNA sequences in this sample. The rearrangement links TRBV4-1 to TRBJ2-7; 10 nucleotides line up with TRBD1. Germline loops: CDR1 MGHRA, CDR2 YSYEKL. V lost 3 bases, J lost 4 bases, and 3 bases stayed unmatched. The CDR3 sequence is 14 residues long. The CDR3 DNA reads as TGCGCCAGCAGCCAGGGGGGACAGGGGTACGAGCAGTACTTC. It encodes CASSQGGQGYEQYF.

This clone was found once. At one of its ends the junction is not consistent with the germline gene, which may arise from a read error. The chain couples TRBV16 to TRBJ2-7; D unclear. Germline CDR1 reads KGHSY; CDR2 reads FQNENV. This CDR3 region has 11 residues. The CDR3 DNA follows: TGTGCCAGCAGCCAATCCACAGAAGAGCACTTC. It translates to CASSQSTEEHF.

The chain uses TRBV25-1 and TRBJ2-3, with 8 bases matching TRBD1. CDR1 and CDR2 from the germline V gene are MGHDK and SYGVNS. The CDR3 is 15 residues long. With V trimmed by 5 bases and J by 3 bases, 7 bases remained unmatched. This CDR3 is CASSQTGDRTDTQYF. For the CDR3, the DNA is TGTGCCAGCAGTCAGACAGGGGATCGGACAGATACGCAGTATTTT.

The J gene is TRBJ1-3, the V gene TRBV7-6; possible D gene TRBD1, 5 bases. V gave up 5 bases and J gave up 3 bases, with 11 bases separating them. The CDR3 is 14 residues long. Germline V CDR1 and CDR2: SGHVS, FNYEAQ. The CDR3, as DNA: TGTGCCAGCAGCCCAGTGGGGGGTGGAAACACCATATATTTT. This codes for CASSPVGGGNTIYF.